The entry that follows covers one T cell receptor (beta chain) sequence. Antigen: not known. The data belong to a study of post-analysis software for immune sequencing data. TCR beta cDNA libraries had unique molecular identifiers. One entry per CDR3 protein, called by TCRdb with MiXCR from the PCR reads. Of roughly 540,000 distinct CDR3 sequences listed, roughly 34% are singletons. Broader study findings: Controls showed lower frequencies than patients for five TRBV segments, and TRBV5-6, TRBV5-1 and TRBV20-1 were among these.

Germline loops: CDR1 DFQATT, CDR2 SNEGSKA (reference sequence). This CDR3 has 11 residues. This TCR derives from a girl aged 2 to 17 with multiple sclerosis. Source material: blood. The V call is TRBV20-1, the J call TRBJ2-3; D possibly corresponds to TRBD1 (6 bases). CDR3 region: CRGASADTQYF. In DNA, the CDR3 is TGCAGGGGGGCTTCCGCAGATACGCAGTATTTT.